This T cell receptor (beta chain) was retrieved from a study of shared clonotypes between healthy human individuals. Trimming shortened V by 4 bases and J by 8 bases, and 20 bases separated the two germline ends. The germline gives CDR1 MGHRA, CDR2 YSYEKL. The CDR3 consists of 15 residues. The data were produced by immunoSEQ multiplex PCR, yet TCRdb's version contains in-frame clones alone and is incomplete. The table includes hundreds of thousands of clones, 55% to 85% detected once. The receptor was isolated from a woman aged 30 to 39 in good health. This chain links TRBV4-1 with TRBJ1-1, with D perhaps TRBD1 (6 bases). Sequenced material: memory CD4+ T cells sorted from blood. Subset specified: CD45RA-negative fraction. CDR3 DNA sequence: TGCGCCAGCAGCCCAGGAACGGGGGCGCGGAGGGAAGCTTTCTTT. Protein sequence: CASSPGTGARREAFF.